This T cell receptor (beta chain) was profiled in a study of blood T cells in healthy people across ages. In the study overall: Per two T cells, about one barcoded beta molecule was captured through template switching.

CDR1 is DFQATT, CDR2 SNEGSKA, per germline (reference sequence). There are 14 residues in the CDR3. Trimming removed 3 bases from V and 3 bases from J; junction bases left unmatched: 5. A J-beta primer mix and a sample-barcoded 5' primer were used in a second PCR of roughly 6 to 12 cycles. TCRdb used MiXCR to reprocess the 5' RACE reads, holding one entry per CDR3 protein. The sample consists of more than 650,000 distinct CDR3 sequences, about 53% of them appearing once. The rearrangement uses TRBV20-1 and TRBJ2-3; TRBD2 matches at 8 bases. Sample: blood. The receptor's source is a man older than 75 in good health. The chain's CDR3 is CSARSGGRTDTQYF. CDR3 coding DNA: TGCAGTGCTAGGAGCGGGGGACGAACAGATACGCAGTATTTT.